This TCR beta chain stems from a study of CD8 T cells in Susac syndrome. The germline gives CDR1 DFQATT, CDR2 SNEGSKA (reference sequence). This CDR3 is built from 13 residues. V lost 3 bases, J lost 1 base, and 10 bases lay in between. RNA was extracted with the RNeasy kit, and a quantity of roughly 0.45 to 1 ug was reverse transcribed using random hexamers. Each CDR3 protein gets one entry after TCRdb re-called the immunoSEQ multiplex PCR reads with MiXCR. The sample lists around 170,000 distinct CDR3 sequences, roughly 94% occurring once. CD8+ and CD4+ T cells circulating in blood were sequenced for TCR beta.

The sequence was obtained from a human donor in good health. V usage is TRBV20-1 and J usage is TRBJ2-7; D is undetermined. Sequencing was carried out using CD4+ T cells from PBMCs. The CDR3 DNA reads TGCAGTGCTAGTTTAGGACGGTCCTACGAGCAGTACTTC. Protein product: CSASLGRSYEQYF.